One and the same sample provided the 19 T cell receptor beta chains below, sequenced in a study of TIL therapy for anti-PD-1-resistant metastatic lung cancer. The immunoSEQ assay was v3. Sequencing used immunoSEQ multiplex PCR; TCRdb keeps in-frame clones, though not all of them. The data contain approximately 53,000 clones, 79% of them singletons. Time point of the sample: pre-treatment sample, taken before nivolumab and TIL therapy. The material was blood, obtained at baseline. Source of these receptors: a woman aged 30-85 years with non-small cell lung cancer.

The gene calls are TRBV19 and TRBJ1-2; 9 bases are a match to TRBD1. This CDR3 spans 14 amino acids. The germline V gene has CDR1 LNHDA and CDR2 SQIVND (reference sequence). V lost 6 bases to trimming and J lost 0 bases; unmatched junction nucleotides: 2. The chain's CDR3 is CASSDRGANYGYTF. The CDR3 nucleotides are TGTGCCAGTAGCGACAGGGGGGCTAACTATGGCTACACCTTC.

This clone showed up just once. The chain couples TRBV12-5 to TRBJ2-3, with 7 bases identical to TRBD1. In germline, CDR1 is LGHNT, CDR2 FRNRAP. Trimming at V came to 1 base and at J to 3 bases, leaving 7 bases not matched to a gene. CDR3 length: 16 residues. The CDR3 DNA follows: TGTGCTAGTGGTTTGGGTACAGGGGCACTGACAGATACGCAGTATTTT. Translation gives CASGLGTGALTDTQYF.

This clone came up once. The chain has TRBV28 and TRBJ1-4; D is possibly TRBD1 (6 bases). Germline CDR1 is MDHEN and CDR2 is SYDVKM. The CDR3 runs to 16 residues. Trimming pared 5 bases from V and 4 bases from J, leaving 17 bases between. CDR3 DNA: TGTGCCAGCAGTGGAGGGGGGAGGTCAGGTAATGAAAAACTGTTTTTT. Translation gives CASSGGGRSGNEKLFF.

The rearrangement uses TRBV6-5 and TRBJ1-1; a weak D match, TRBD1 (6 bases). The CDR3 has 15 residues. The ends were cut back, 1 base at V and 8 bases at J, with 17 bases in the middle. Germline CDR1 MNHEY, CDR2 SVGAGI. The CDR3 is CASSYFTGAGEEAFF. The CDR3 DNA is TGTGCCAGCAGTTACTTCACGGGGGCTGGGGAAGAAGCTTTCTTT.

The rearrangement uses TRBV15 and TRBJ1-3, with D maybe TRBD1 (6 bases). The germline V gene has CDR1 LNHNV and CDR2 YYDKDF (reference sequence). The ends were cut back, 4 bases at V and 0 bases at J, with 16 bases in the middle. This CDR3 contains 17 residues. Written as DNA, the CDR3 is TGTGCCACCAGCACCGCCGGGGGGCTTCCCTCTGGAAACACCATATATTTT. Protein product: CATSTAGGLPSGNTIYF.

The chain carries TRBV25-1 and TRBJ2-6; D gene unclear. Trimming shortened V by 2 bases and J by 2 bases, and 7 bases separated the two germline ends. Germline V gene data show CDR1 as MGHDK and CDR2 as SYGVNS. The CDR3 covers 15 residues. This CDR3 is CASSEDWAGANVLTF. In nucleotides, the CDR3 is TGTGCCAGCAGTGAAGACTGGGCTGGGGCCAACGTCCTGACTTTC.

The CDR3 DNA is TGTGCCATCAGTGAGGGCAGGGGGCTAGGCTACACCTTC. It specifies CAISEGRGLGYTF. The chain carries TRBV10-3 and TRBJ1-2, with 8 bases fitting TRBD1. This CDR3 has 13 residues. Germline CDR1 reads ENHRY; CDR2 reads SYGVKD. The V and J ends lost 2 bases and 8 bases, in that order; junction bases with no gene match: 4.

V gene TRBV2 combines with J gene TRBJ1-1; D gene ambiguous. Germline V gives CDR1 SNHLY, CDR2 FYNNEI. The CDR3 totals 13 residues. The ends were cut back, 1 base at V and 0 bases at J, with 3 bases in the middle. The CDR3 region has the DNA TGTGCCAGCAGTGAAGGTATGAACACTGAAGCTTTCTTT. It is translated as CASSEGMNTEAFF. Full variable domain (outside the CDR3, taken from reference TRBV2 and TRBJ1-1): EPEVTQTPSHQVTQMGQEVILRCVPISNHLYFYWYRQILGQKVEFLVSFYNNEISEKSEIFDDQFSVERPDGSNFTLKIRSTKLEDSAMYFCASSEGMNTEAFFGQGTRLTVV.

The chain is built from TRBV10-1 and TRBJ2-5; D gene uncertain. Trimming pared 2 bases from V and 1 base from J, leaving 8 bases between. CDR3 length equals 14 residues. Germline V gives CDR1 WNHNN, CDR2 SYGVQD (reference sequence). The CDR3 nucleotides read TGCGCCAGCAGTGAGAGGCTTGGCCAAGAGACCCAGTACTTC. Its translation: CASSERLGQETQYF.

The chain links TRBV5-4 to TRBJ2-5, with TRBD2 identical over 7 bases. Germline lookup yields CDR1 SGHNT and CDR2 YYREEE (reference sequence). This CDR3 has 14 residues. V shed 4 bases, J shed 4 bases, and the junction held 7 bases outside the gene matches. CDR3 region: CASSARERGETQYF. The CDR3 nucleotides read TGTGCCAGCAGCGCGCGGGAGAGAGGAGAGACCCAGTACTTC.

This rearrangement joins TRBV5-1 to TRBJ2-4; no clear D. Trimming cost V 0 bases and J 0 bases, with 16 bases left between them. The CDR3 totals 18 residues. Looked up from germline, CDR1 is SGHRS and CDR2 is YFSETQ. The CDR3 nucleotides read TGCGCCAGCAGCTTGGGAGCACACGCCGGCCGAGCCAAAAACATTCAGTACTTC. Translation gives CASSLGAHAGRAKNIQYF.

This rearrangement joins TRBV10-3 to TRBJ2-1, with 7 positions matching TRBD2. Trimming took 0 bases from V and 12 from J; bases not matched to a gene: 8. The CDR3 has 14 amino acids. CDR1 and CDR2 (germline): ENHRY, SYGVKD. CDR3 residues: CAISESGAGSRQFF. DNA for the CDR3: TGTGCCATCAGTGAGTCAGGAGCGGGGTCGAGGCAGTTCTTC.

The gene calls are TRBV6-4 and TRBJ2-2; the D is unclear. The CDR3 loop spans 14 amino acids. Germline V gene lookup returns CDR1 MRHNA and CDR2 SNTAGT. V was trimmed by 5 bases and J by 0 bases, leaving 7 bases between them. For the CDR3, the DNA is TGTGCCAGCAGTCGGACGACGAACACCGGGGAGCTGTTTTTT. As protein: CASSRTTNTGELFF.

The chain uses TRBV7-9 and TRBJ2-2; D is possibly TRBD1 or TRBD2 (5 bases each). Trimming shortened V by 4 bases and J by 2 bases, and 17 bases separated the two germline ends. The CDR3 covers 17 residues. The V gene's germline CDR1 is SEHNR and CDR2 FQNEAQ (reference sequence). The CDR3 protein is CASSSVTGRLNTGELFF. DNA for the CDR3: TGTGCCAGCAGCTCTGTAACGGGACGCCTTAACACCGGGGAGCTGTTTTTT.

The chain has TRBV28 and TRBJ2-5; no clear D gene. The CDR3 spans 14 residues. The V gene's germline CDR1 is MDHEN and CDR2 SYDVKM. Trimming pared 3 bases from V and 2 bases from J, leaving 10 bases between. The CDR3 region is CASSFRARQETQYF. The CDR3 DNA reads as TGTGCCAGCAGTTTTAGGGCCCGTCAAGAGACCCAGTACTTC.

The chain joins TRBV6-1 to TRBJ1-3; 7 nucleotides agree with TRBD1. This CDR3 is 12 amino acids long. Per the germline V gene, CDR1 is MNHNS and CDR2 is SASEGT. V dropped 8 bases and J dropped 4; count of bases not matched to a gene: 2. CDR3 sequence reads: CASDRDGNTIYF. For the CDR3, the DNA is TGTGCCAGCGACAGGGACGGAAACACCATATATTTT.

V is TRBV19 and J is TRBJ1-3, with 8 bases that match TRBD1. The V gene end was trimmed by 5 bases and the J gene end by 3 bases; junction bases not matched to a gene: 3. The CDR3 is 14 amino acids. The germline CDR1 and CDR2 sequences are LNHDA and SQIVND (reference sequence). This chain's CDR3 is CASSGQGHGNTIYF. CDR3 coding DNA: TGTGCCAGTAGTGGACAGGGACATGGAAACACCATATATTTT.

The V and J genes are TRBV5-1 and TRBJ1-1; D is unresolved. This CDR3 comprises 16 residues. V was trimmed by 5 bases and J by 0 bases, leaving 17 bases between them. Looked up from germline, CDR1 is SGHRS and CDR2 is YFSETQ. As DNA, the CDR3 is TGCGCCAGCAGGATAGACGGATACCGACTGAACACTGAAGCTTTCTTT. It specifies CASRIDGYRLNTEAFF.

This chain uses TRBV7-3 with TRBJ1-1; D gene uncertain. Trimming cost V 5 bases and J 0 bases, with 13 bases left between them. The CDR3 length is 15 residues. Germline V lookup: CDR1 SGHTA, CDR2 FQGTGA. Written as DNA, the CDR3 is TGTGCCAGCAGCCCCACGTTTTTAATGAACACTGAAGCTTTCTTT. As protein: CASSPTFLMNTEAFF.